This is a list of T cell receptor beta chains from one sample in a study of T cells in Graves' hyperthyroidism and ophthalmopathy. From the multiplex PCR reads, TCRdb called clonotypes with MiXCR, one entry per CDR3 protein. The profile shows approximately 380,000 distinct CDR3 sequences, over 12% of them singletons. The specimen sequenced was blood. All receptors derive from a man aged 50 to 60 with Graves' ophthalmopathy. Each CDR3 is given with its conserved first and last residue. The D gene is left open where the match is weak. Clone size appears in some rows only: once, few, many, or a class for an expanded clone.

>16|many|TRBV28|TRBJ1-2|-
TGTGCCAGCAGCGCCCCAGGGACGGGGACTAACTATGGCTACACCTTC
CASSAPGTGTNYGYTF
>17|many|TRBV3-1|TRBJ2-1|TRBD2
TGTGCCAGCAGCCAAACGAAGGGACTAGCGGGAGCGGATGAGCAGTTCTTC
CASSQTKGLAGADEQFF
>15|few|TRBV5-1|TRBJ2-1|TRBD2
TGCGCCAGCAGACGGACTAGCGGGGGTAACAATGAGCAGTTCTTC
CASRRTSGGNNEQFF
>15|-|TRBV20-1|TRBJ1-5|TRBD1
TGCAGTGCTAGAGAGGTGGCAGGGGGCGGGCAGCCCCAGCATTTT
CSAREVAGGGQPQHF
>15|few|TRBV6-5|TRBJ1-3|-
TGTGCCAGCAGTTACTTTGGACCGTCTGGAAACACCATATATTTT
CASSYFGPSGNTIYF
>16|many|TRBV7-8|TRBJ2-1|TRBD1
TGTGCCAGCAGCTTAAGTCAGCACAGGGGGGTCAGTGAGCAGTTCTTC
CASSLSQHRGVSEQFF
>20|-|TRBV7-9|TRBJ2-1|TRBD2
TGTGCCAGCAGCCCAAGATTTCAGGATAGCGGGAGGGACTCCTACAATGAGCAGTTCTTC
CASSPRFQDSGRDSYNEQFF
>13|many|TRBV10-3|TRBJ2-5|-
TGTGCCATCAAACAGACAGAGCAAGAGACCCAGTACTTC
CAIKQTEQETQYF
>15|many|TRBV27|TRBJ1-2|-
TGTGCCAGCAGTTTAAAGGGCAGCTCAGAACATGGCTACACCTTC
CASSLKGSSEHGYTF
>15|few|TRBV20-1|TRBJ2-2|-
TGCAGTGCTAGAGTGGGAGCGGCGAACACCGGGGAGCTGTTTTTT
CSARVGAANTGELFF
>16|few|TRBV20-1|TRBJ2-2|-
TGCAGTGCCAATGACGAGAGGGGCGCGAACACCGGGGAGCTGTTTTTT
CSANDERGANTGELFF
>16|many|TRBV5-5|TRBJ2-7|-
TGTGCCAGCAGCACCCAGGGTGGGGTCACCTCCTACGAGCAGTACTTC
CASSTQGGVTSYEQYF
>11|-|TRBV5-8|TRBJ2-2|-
TGTGCCAGCAACCCCTTCGGGGAGCTGTTTTTT
CASNPFGELFF
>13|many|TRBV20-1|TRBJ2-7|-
TGCAGTGCTAGAGAGGTTGGGCCTGCCGAGCAGTACTTC
CSAREVGPAEQYF
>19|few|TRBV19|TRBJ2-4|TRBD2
TGTGCCAGTAGTAGGAGAGCGGGAGAGAGCGTACTAGCCAAAAACATTCAGTACTTC
CASSRRAGESVLAKNIQYF
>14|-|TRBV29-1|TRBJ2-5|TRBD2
TGCAGCGTTGAAGTGCTAGCGGGAGAAGAGACCCAGTACTTC
CSVEVLAGEETQYF
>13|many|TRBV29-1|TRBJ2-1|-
TGCAGCGTTGCTCCTAGCACTGACAATGAGCAGTTCTTC
CSVAPSTDNEQFF
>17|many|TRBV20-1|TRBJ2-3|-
TGCAGTGCTAGAGATCAGATCATTCGGATACGCACAGATACGCAGTATTTT
CSARDQIIRIRTDTQYF
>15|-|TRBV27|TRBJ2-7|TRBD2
TGTGCCAGCAGACTTGCTGAGGGACTAGCGGGTGAGCAGTACTTC
CASRLAEGLAGEQYF
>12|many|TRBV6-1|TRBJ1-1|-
TGTGCCAGCAGAACTACCCGACGTGAAGCTTTCTTT
CASRTTRREAFF
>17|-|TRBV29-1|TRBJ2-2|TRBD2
TGCAGCGCCGGAGTGGCGGCGGGAGGGCAGGGGGCCGGGGAGCTGTTTTTT
CSAGVAAGGQGAGELFF
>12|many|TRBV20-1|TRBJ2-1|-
TGCAGTGCTAGCCTCCCAAAGAATGAGCAGTTCTTC
CSASLPKNEQFF
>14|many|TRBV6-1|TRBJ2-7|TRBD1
TGTGCCAGCAGACGTCGACAGGGTGCCGGCGAGCAGTACTTC
CASRRRQGAGEQYF
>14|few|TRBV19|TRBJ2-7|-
TGTGCCAGTAGTATACAGACAATCGGGGGCGAGCAGTACTTC
CASSIQTIGGEQYF
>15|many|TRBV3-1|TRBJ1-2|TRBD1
TGTGCCAGCAGCCAAGAGAACAGGGGCGGGAGTGGCTACACCTTC
CASSQENRGGSGYTF
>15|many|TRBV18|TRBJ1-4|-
TGTGCCAGCTCACCCAACCTTCCTTCTAATGAAAAACTGTTTTTT
CASSPNLPSNEKLFF
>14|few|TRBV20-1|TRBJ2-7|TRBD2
TGCAGTGCTAGAGGTGCTAGCGGGAGCGACGAGCAGTACTTC
CSARGASGSDEQYF
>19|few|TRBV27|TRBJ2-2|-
TGTGCCAGCACCCCTAGGATGGTAGGGGTTTTCGCGAACACCGGGGAGCTGTTTTTT
CASTPRMVGVFANTGELFF
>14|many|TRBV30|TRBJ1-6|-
TGTGCCTGGAGGCAGGCCCTCTATAATTCACCCCTCCACTTT
CAWRQALYNSPLHF
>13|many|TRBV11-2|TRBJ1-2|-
TGTGCCAGCAGCGACGGACTCGCCTATGGCTACACCTTC
CASSDGLAYGYTF
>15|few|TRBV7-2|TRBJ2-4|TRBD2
TGTGCCAGCAGCTACGACAGCGGGGGCGACTACATTCAGTACTTC
CASSYDSGGDYIQYF
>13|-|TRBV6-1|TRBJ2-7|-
TGTGCCAGCAGTAGGGACACTGAATACGAGCAGTACTTC
CASSRDTEYEQYF
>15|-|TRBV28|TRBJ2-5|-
TGTGCCAGCAGCCGCCTTGGAGGGAGCCAAGAGACCCAGTACTTC
CASSRLGGSQETQYF
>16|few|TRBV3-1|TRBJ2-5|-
TGTGCCAGCAGCGATCGTCGAACAGGGAACAAAGAGACCCAGTACTTC
CASSDRRTGNKETQYF
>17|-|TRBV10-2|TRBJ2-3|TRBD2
TGCGCCAGCAGTGAGTTTCTAGCGGGAGGGCCAGGTGATACGCAGTATTTT
CASSEFLAGGPGDTQYF
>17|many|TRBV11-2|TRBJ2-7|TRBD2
TGTGCCAGCAGCTTACCTGCTCTAGCGGATAGCTCCTACGAGCAGTACTTC
CASSLPALADSSYEQYF
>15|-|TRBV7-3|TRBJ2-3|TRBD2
TGTGCCAGCAGCCCAAGCGGGAGGGCCTCAGATACGCAGTATTTT
CASSPSGRASDTQYF
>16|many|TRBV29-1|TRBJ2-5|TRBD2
TGCAGCGTTGAATATTGGAGGAGCGGGGAGATAGAGACCCAGTACTTC
CSVEYWRSGEIETQYF
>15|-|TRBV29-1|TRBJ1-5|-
TGCAGCGTTGCACCCCTCTTAGGGGGCAATCAGCCCCAGCATTTT
CSVAPLLGGNQPQHF
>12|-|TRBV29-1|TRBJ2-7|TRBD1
TGCAGCGCCGGACAGGGGATAGGCGAGCAGTACTTC
CSAGQGIGEQYF
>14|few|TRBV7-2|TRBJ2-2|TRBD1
TGTGCCAGCAGCCGAGCAGGGGGTGGCGGGGAGCTGTTTTTT
CASSRAGGGGELFF
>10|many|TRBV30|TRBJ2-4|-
TGTGCCTGTTCGGAGACCATTCAGTACTTC
CACSETIQYF
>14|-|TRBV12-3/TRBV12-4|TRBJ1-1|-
TGTGCCAGCAGTTTTAGTCTGGTTGGCACTGAAGCTTTCTTT
CASSFSLVGTEAFF
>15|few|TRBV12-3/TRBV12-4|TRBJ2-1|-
TGTACCAGCAGTGATAGGGGGAGAGGTTACAATGAGCAGTTCTTC
CTSSDRGRGYNEQFF
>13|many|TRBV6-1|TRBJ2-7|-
TGTGCCAGCAGTCCTCCCCCCTACTACGAGCAGTACTTC
CASSPPPYYEQYF
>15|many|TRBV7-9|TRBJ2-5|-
TGTGCCAGCAGCTCCCCCCCCCAGCCGGGGCAGACCCAGTACTTC
CASSSPPQPGQTQYF
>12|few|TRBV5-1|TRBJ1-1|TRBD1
TGCGCCAGCAGCCCAACAACAGGGGCCGCTTTCTTT
CASSPTTGAAFF
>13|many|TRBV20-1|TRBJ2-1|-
TGCAGTGCTAGTCCCAGGGTGAGGAATGAGCAGTTCTTC
CSASPRVRNEQFF
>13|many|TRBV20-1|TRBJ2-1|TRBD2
TGCAGTGCTAGGGGACTAGCTAGTATTGAGCAGTTCTTC
CSARGLASIEQFF
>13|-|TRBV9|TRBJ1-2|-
TGTGCCAGCAGCGTAGACGGGCTGGATGGCTACACCTTC
CASSVDGLDGYTF
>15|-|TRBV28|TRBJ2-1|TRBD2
TGTGCCAGCAGTTTAGGGGGGGTTAGGGGTAATGAGCAGTTCTTC
CASSLGGVRGNEQFF
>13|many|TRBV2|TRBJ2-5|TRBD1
TGTGCCAGCAGGCCAGGGGGCCAAGAGACCCAGTACTTC
CASRPGGQETQYF
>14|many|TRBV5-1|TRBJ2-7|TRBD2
TGCGCCAGTGGGACTAGCGGGAGTTCTTACGAGCAGTACTTC
CASGTSGSSYEQYF
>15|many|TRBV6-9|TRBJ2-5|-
TGTGCCAGCAGTTATTCGAAGACTACACAAGAGACCCAGTACTTC
CASSYSKTTQETQYF